Each of the 10 T cell receptor beta chains below was sequenced from the same sample in a study of T cell changes during pregnancy in multiple sclerosis. Method: immunoSEQ multiplex PCR; TCRdb's copy keeps in-frame clones and lacks some. The profile shows approximately 70,000 clones, about 89% of them singletons. This material consisted of CD4+ T cells from peripheral blood mononuclear cells, taken before pregnancy. The receptors were gathered from a female donor with multiple sclerosis, enrolled in a pregnancy study.

The chain is built from TRBV19 and TRBJ1-2, with TRBD1 matching 9 bases. The V gene end was trimmed by 2 bases and the J gene end by 6 bases; junction bases not matched to a gene: 10. Germline loops: CDR1 LNHDA, CDR2 SQIVND (reference sequence). This CDR3 comprises 16 residues. The CDR3 nucleotides are TGTGCCAGTAGTATACCCACCGGGACAGGGTTCGATGGCTACACCTTC. Translation: CASSIPTGTGFDGYTF.

The chain couples TRBV7-2 to TRBJ1-5; 9 positions match TRBD1. Trimming at V came to 0 bases and at J to 7 bases, leaving 10 bases not matched to a gene. Germline assignment: CDR1 SGHTA and CDR2 FQGNSA. The CDR3 has 17 residues. CDR3 loop: CASSLARDRVGNQPQHF. The CDR3 nucleotides are TGTGCCAGCAGCTTAGCGCGGGACAGGGTGGGGAACCAGCCCCAGCATTTT.

The V and J genes are TRBV7-2 and TRBJ2-7, with a possible D match to TRBD2 (6 bases). Germline loops: CDR1 SGHTA, CDR2 FQGNSA. The germline V and J ends were trimmed by 1 base and 3 bases, with 16 bases remaining between them. The CDR3 is made up of 16 amino acids. The DNA of the CDR3 is TGTGCCAGCAGCTTAGATTCGGGCGGGGTTCTCTACGAGCAGTACTTC. Translated: CASSLDSGGVLYEQYF.

This sequence joins TRBV19 and TRBJ1-1; D not resolved. CDR1 and CDR2 (germline): LNHDA, SQIVND (reference sequence). V gave up 7 bases and J gave up 0 bases, with 12 bases separating them. CDR3 length equals 14 residues. This chain's CDR3 is CASKTKTLNTEAFF. The CDR3 DNA sequence: TGTGCCAGTAAAACGAAGACTCTGAACACTGAAGCTTTCTTT.

The chain joins TRBV2 to TRBJ2-2; TRBD1 aligns across 8 bases. The CDR3 is made up of 14 amino acids. J gave up 5 bases and V 8 bases, and 7 bases lay outside the gene matches. The germline CDR1 and CDR2 sequences are SNHLY and FYNNEI. The CDR3 is CASQDRDKTGELFF. The CDR3, as DNA: TGTGCCAGCCAGGACAGGGATAAAACCGGGGAGCTGTTTTTT.

This chain links TRBV29-1 with TRBJ2-3; 11 positions match TRBD2. The CDR3 runs 13 residues. V was pared by 6 bases and J by 3 bases, with 2 bases of the junction left unmatched. From germline, CDR1 is SQVTM and CDR2 ANQGSEA. DNA for the CDR3: TGCAGCGTCGGGACTAGCGGTACAGATACGCAGTATTTT. Protein: CSVGTSGTDTQYF.

The chain links TRBV9 to TRBJ1-2, with 8 bases lining up with TRBD1. After removal of 4 bases from V and 3 bases from J, the junction contained 5 bases not matched to a gene. Germline V gene sequence: CDR1 SGDLS, CDR2 YYNGEE. The CDR3 spans 14 residues. The CDR3, as DNA: TGTGCCAGCAGCCCCGGGACAGGTGACTATGGCTACACCTTC. Encoded protein: CASSPGTGDYGYTF. The variable domain in full, completed from reference TRBV9 and TRBJ1-2, reads DSGVTQTPKHLITATGQRVTLRCSPRSGDLSVYWYQQSLDQGLQFLIQYYNGEERAKGNILERFSAQQFPDLHSELNLSSLELGDSALYFCASSPGTGDYGYTFGSGTRLTVV.

The chain has TRBV10-3 and TRBJ1-2, with D possibly being TRBD1 (5 bases). In germline, CDR1 is ENHRY, CDR2 SYGVKD. V gave up 6 bases and J gave up 2 bases, with 19 bases separating them. The length of the CDR3 is 16 residues. The CDR3 here is CAISVTPGSTNYGYTF. The CDR3, as DNA: TGTGCCATCAGCGTAACCCCAGGGTCTACGAACTATGGCTACACCTTC.

This rearrangement joins TRBV5-1 to TRBJ1-3; 7 bases align to TRBD1. Trimming took 4 bases from V and 2 from J; bases not matched to a gene: 3. The germline V gene has CDR1 SGHRS and CDR2 YFSETQ. The CDR3 has 14 amino acids. DNA for the CDR3: TGCGCCAGCAGCCCCGACAGGGCTGGAAACACCATATATTTT. As protein: CASSPDRAGNTIYF.

The chain is built from TRBV28 and TRBJ2-7; D is possibly TRBD1 (6 bases). Germline V lookup: CDR1 MDHEN, CDR2 SYDVKM. Trimming took 4 bases from V and 1 from J, leaving 14 bases between them. The CDR3 consists of 15 residues. The CDR3: CASSSPRGQSYEQYF. The CDR3 DNA reads TGTGCCAGCAGTTCCCCTAGAGGACAGTCCTACGAGCAGTACTTC. The variable domain in full, with the rest retrieved from reference TRBV28 and TRBJ2-7, is DVKVTQSSRYLVKRTGEKVFLECVQDMDHENMFWYRQDPGLGLRLIYFSYDVKMKEKGDIPEGYSVSREKKERFSLILESASTNQTSMYLCASSSPRGQSYEQYFGPGTRLTVT.